Following are 21 T cell receptor beta chains from one sample sequenced in a study of T-cell reconstitution after alpha-beta-depleted transplantation in children (dated by TCRdb to 2016 to 2017). Study-level results and caveats: The frequencies of hyperexpanded clones fell over the following months, and after one year, T-cell counts and TCRbeta diversity were mostly attributed to newly produced T cells.

The library was obtained by PCR. The sequencer listed for this sample is Illumina HiSeq 2500. To normalize quantification of the TCRbeta repertoire, the TCR libraries were built with molecular barcoding that relied on unique molecular identifiers. TCRdb trimmed public reads at Q25 via fastp, called clones via MiXCR and kept in-frame beta chains. Each CDR3 protein gets just one entry, which takes the most common genes and DNA from the rows behind it. The sample table shows about 300,000 distinct CDR3 sequences, and around 7.3% are seen once. Approximately 8.2% of the sample comes from the top ten. These receptors have no identified antigens. The sample's treatment or condition label, in plain terms: allogeneic hematopoietic cell transplantation with graft depleted of TCRalphabeta T cells and CD19 B cells. The input for sequencing was peripheral blood, taken 360 days after TCRalphabeta/CD19-depleted stem cell transplant. Receptors were obtained from a female patient aged 2 to 10 who had a stem cell transplant for Fanconi anemia, so the T cells may come from the graft donor.

This clonotype was found many times. The V and J genes are TRBV5-1 and TRBJ2-7, with a possible D match to TRBD2 (6 bases). This CDR3 is built from 12 residues. Germline-derived CDR1 and CDR2 are SGHRS and YFSETQ. Trimming pared 7 bases from V and 4 bases from J, leaving 12 bases between. The CDR3 DNA follows: TGCGCCAGCGTCTATGCGGGGTACGAGCAGTACTTC. It is translated as CASVYAGYEQYF.

With regard to this clonotype: This sequence may be a read error, since a much larger clone differs from it by one base. The chain carries TRBV28 and TRBJ2-1; TRBD2 agrees at 7 bases. After removal of 8 bases from V and 4 bases from J, the junction contained 8 bases not matched to a gene. Germline CDR1 is MDHEN and CDR2 is SYDVKM. The CDR3 length is 14 residues. CDR3 in amino acids: CASLGLVVYNEQFF. CDR3 nucleotides: TGTGCCAGCCTCGGACTAGTGGTATACAATGAGCAGTTCTTC.

This clonotype was found many times. This chain links TRBV20-1 with TRBJ2-3, with 13 bases aligning to TRBD2. Germline values: CDR1 DFQATT, CDR2 SNEGSKA (reference sequence). J was trimmed by 3 bases and V by 4 bases; bases with no gene match: 7. CDR3 size: 16 residues. In DNA, the CDR3 is TGCAGTGCTACGACAGGGACTAGCGGGGCTACAGATACGCAGTATTTT. Translating gives CSATTGTSGATDTQYF.

This clonotype was picked up many times. This chain uses TRBV12-3 or TRBV12-4 with TRBJ1-1, with D tentatively TRBD1 (6 bases). V was clipped by 2 bases and J by 1 base, with 11 bases between them. CDR3 length: 15 amino acids. The CDR3 region is CASSLLGAGNTEAFF. For the CDR3, the DNA is TGTGCCAGCAGTTTACTGGGGGCGGGGAACACTGAAGCTTTCTTT.

This clonotype has a count of ten or more. The rearrangement uses TRBV2 and TRBJ2-3, with D possibly matching TRBD2 (5 bases). The CDR3 extends over 13 amino acids. V was trimmed by 4 bases and J by 4 bases, leaving 9 bases between them. CDR1 SNHLY and CDR2 FYNNEI come from the germline V gene. CDR3 residues: CASSVSLADTQYF. CDR3 bases: TGTGCCAGCAGTGTGTCACTAGCAGATACGCAGTATTTT.

V is TRBV5-5 and J is TRBJ1-4; D call uncertain. V dropped 2 bases and J dropped 3 bases, with 14 bases sitting between them. The CDR3 has 16 amino acids. Per the germline V gene, CDR1 is SGHKS and CDR2 is YYEKEE (reference sequence). DNA of the CDR3: TGTGCCAGCAGCTTTCTTCCGAAGTCGGCTAATGAAAAACTGTTTTTT. Translated: CASSFLPKSANEKLFF. Full variable domain (rest looked up from reference TRBV5-5 and TRBJ1-4): DAGVTQSPTHLIKTRGQQVTLRCSPISGHKSVSWYQQVLGQGPQFIFQYYEKEERGRGNFPDRFSARQFPNYSSELNVNALLLGDSALYLCASSFLPKSANEKLFFGSGTQLSVL.

This clonotype was seen repeatedly, ten times or more. V is TRBV28 and J is TRBJ2-3; maybe TRBD2 (6 bases). This CDR3 spans 13 amino acids. Germline loops: CDR1 MDHEN, CDR2 SYDVKM. V lost 7 bases, J lost 5 bases, and 13 bases lay in between. CDR3 sequence (DNA): TGTGCCAGCAATAGCGGAAGCCGAGATACGCAGTATTTT. Translating gives CASNSGSRDTQYF.

This clonotype was observed at least ten times. The chain uses TRBV12-3 or TRBV12-4 and TRBJ1-6; unclear D gene. The CDR3 covers 14 residues. V lost 7 bases, J lost 7 bases, and 14 bases lay in between. The CDR3 sequence is CASKLSSTNSPLHF. CDR3 DNA: TGTGCCAGCAAACTAAGTTCGACGAATTCACCCCTCCACTTT.

This clonotype was recorded many times. The gene calls are TRBV29-1 and TRBJ2-3; D perhaps matches TRBD2 (6 bases). The germline V gene has CDR1 SQVTM and CDR2 ANQGSEA. The ends were cut back, 7 bases at V and 4 bases at J, with 12 bases in the middle. CDR3 size: 12 residues. CDR3 bases: TGCAGCGGGGACTCTTTGGCAGATACGCAGTATTTT. Amino acids: CSGDSLADTQYF.

This clonotype occurred many times. The V gene is TRBV9, the J gene TRBJ2-3, with D possibly matching TRBD2 (5 bases). There are 15 residues in the CDR3. V lost 0 bases to trimming and J lost 0 bases, with 8 bases between them. Germline V gene data show CDR1 as SGDLS and CDR2 as YYNGEE. This chain's CDR3 is CASSVGTASTDTQYF. CDR3 coding DNA: TGTGCCAGCAGCGTAGGGACTGCGAGCACAGATACGCAGTATTTT.

In this sample, this clonotype turned up many times. The chain has TRBV6-1 and TRBJ2-1; TRBD1 might be the D (5 bases). The CDR3 is made up of 14 amino acids. V was trimmed by 5 bases and J by 8 bases, leaving 16 bases between them. CDR1 and CDR2 (germline): MNHNS, SASEGT. Here the CDR3 reads CASSPIQGDHEQFF. The DNA for the CDR3 is TGTGCCAGCAGTCCTATACAAGGGGATCATGAGCAGTTCTTC.

The rearrangement uses TRBV25-1 and TRBJ2-5; the D call may be TRBD1 or TRBD2 (5 bases each). Germline V gene data show CDR1 as MGHDK and CDR2 as SYGVNS. Trimming left V 1 base short and J 7 bases short, with 13 bases between. The CDR3 runs to 14 residues. The CDR3 reads CASSEFKGRGTQYF. In DNA, the CDR3 is TGTGCCAGCAGTGAATTTAAGGGACGTGGGACCCAGTACTTC.

This clonotype showed up many times. The rearrangement links TRBV28 to TRBJ2-1; TRBD2 matches at 10 bases. The CDR3 is 14 amino acids. The germline gives CDR1 MDHEN, CDR2 SYDVKM. V gave up 7 bases and J gave up 9 bases; unmatched junction bases: 9. The CDR3 sequence is CASNPGLASVEQFF. CDR3 in DNA: TGTGCCAGCAATCCGGGACTAGCGTCCGTTGAGCAGTTCTTC.

This clonotype was seen only a few times. The rearrangement joins TRBV11-2 to TRBJ2-3; 14 nucleotides agree with TRBD2. Looked up from germline, CDR1 is SGHAT and CDR2 is FQNNGV. J gave up 3 bases and V 4 bases, and 3 bases lay outside the gene matches. The CDR3 spans 16 residues. The CDR3 reads CASSSWTSGGTDTQYF. CDR3 nucleotide sequence: TGTGCCAGCAGCTCCTGGACTAGCGGGGGGACAGATACGCAGTATTTT. Supplemented by reference TRBV11-2 and TRBJ2-3, the full variable domain reads EAGVAQSPRYKIIEKRQSVAFWCNPISGHATLYWYQQILGQGPKLLIQFQNNGVVDDSQLPKDRFSAERLKGVDSTLKIQPAKLEDSAVYLCASSSWTSGGTDTQYFGPGTRLTVL.

This clonotype was detected many times. This rearrangement joins TRBV27 to TRBJ2-3, with TRBD2 as a possible D gene (5 bases). The length of the CDR3 is 15 residues. CDR1 MNHEY and CDR2 SMNVEV come from the germline V gene (reference sequence). V was pared by 6 bases and J by 1 base, with 14 bases between. The CDR3 sequence: CASRRAAPGTDTQYF. DNA for the CDR3: TGTGCCAGCAGAAGAGCGGCACCCGGCACAGATACGCAGTATTTT.

Only a few counts were recorded for this clonotype. The J gene is TRBJ2-1, the V gene TRBV7-3; the D gene is possibly TRBD2 (7 bases). Per germline, CDR1 SGHTA and CDR2 FQGTGA. The V gene lost 1 base and the J gene lost 9 bases, with 16 bases spanning the gap. This CDR3 region has 15 residues. CDR3 loop: CASSLSPSRGGEQFF. DNA for the CDR3: TGTGCCAGCAGCTTAAGCCCCTCTAGGGGGGGTGAGCAGTTCTTC.

This clonotype has a handful of counts. Written as DNA, the CDR3 is TGTGCCAGCAGCTCCAGAGTAACAGGGGGCCTGAACACTGAAGCTTTCTTT. It encodes CASSSRVTGGLNTEAFF. The chain combines TRBV11-2 with TRBJ1-1; 9 positions match TRBD1. Trimming at V came to 4 bases and at J to 0 bases, leaving 9 bases not matched to a gene. This CDR3 spans 17 amino acids. Germline V gene data show CDR1 as SGHAT and CDR2 as FQNNGV.

The J gene is TRBJ1-2, the V gene TRBV14, with 10 positions matching TRBD1. CDR1 SGHDN and CDR2 FVKESK come from the germline V gene. The CDR3 loop spans 16 amino acids. The J segment lost 6 bases and the V segment lost 6 bases, leaving 13 bases of the junction unmatched. The CDR3 DNA is TGTGCCAGCAGTTTTCGACTGACAGGGGGCTGGGATGGCTACACCTTC. Protein: CASSFRLTGGWDGYTF.

This clonotype has just a few counts. The rearrangement joins TRBV4-1 to TRBJ1-3, with D perhaps TRBD1 (5 bases). Trimming removed 4 bases at V and 2 bases at J, with 18 bases between. The CDR3 covers 17 residues. Germline loops: CDR1 MGHRA, CDR2 YSYEKL. CDR3 in DNA: TGCGCCAGCAGCCTAAGAAAGGGGTTGAAAACTGGAAACACCATATATTTT. It is translated as CASSLRKGLKTGNTIYF.

Many counts were recorded for this clonotype. The chain joins TRBV10-3 to TRBJ1-1, with 7 bases that match TRBD1. Germline V gene sequence: CDR1 ENHRY, CDR2 SYGVKD. CDR3 length: 14 residues. The trim removed 5 bases at V and 5 bases at J, leaving 8 bases unmatched. Here the CDR3 reads CAISWTGGNTEAFF. In DNA, the CDR3 is TGTGCCATCAGTTGGACAGGAGGGAATACTGAAGCTTTCTTT.

Many counts were recorded for this clonotype. The chain carries TRBV24-1 and TRBJ2-3, with D maybe TRBD1 (6 bases). The CDR3 is 13 residues long. Looked up from germline, CDR1 is KGHDR and CDR2 is SFDVKD. The ends were cut back, 9 bases at V and 2 bases at J, with 11 bases in the middle. CDR3 bases: TGTGCCACCTCGGGGACAAACACAGATACGCAGTATTTT. The encoded protein is CATSGTNTDTQYF.